Listed below are T cell receptor beta chains from one sample, sequenced in a study of beta chain features in type 1 diabetes. Repertoires were generated with immunoSEQ multiplex PCR, while TCRdb's copy carries only in-frame clones and drops some. The sample contains about 340,000 clones, about 14% of which appear only once. The sequencing sample was made of naive CD4+ T cells from blood. The origin of the receptors is a woman aged 18 to 35 with type 1 diabetes. Each CDR3 is given with its conserved first and last residue. Each record gives: J gene, clone size, D gene, V gene, CDR3 DNA, CDR3 protein. D genes are given only for firm matches. For some rows the clone size is stated as once, few or many, or as a class when expanded; others skip it.

TRBJ2-4	few	TRBD1	TRBV29-1	TGCAGCGTTGTCGGACAGGGTAACGACATTCAGTACTTC	CSVVGQGNDIQYF
TRBJ2-1	-	TRBD2	TRBV10-3	TGTGCCATCAGTGGACCGGTGGGACTAGCGGGAGGATATGAGCAGTTCTTC	CAISGPVGLAGGYEQFF
TRBJ2-7	-	-	TRBV19	TGTGCCAGTAACAAAGCCGACAGTTACGAGCAGTACTTC	CASNKADSYEQYF
TRBJ2-1	few	-	TRBV19	TGTGCCAGTAGTATTTTTGCGGAGGGGGAGCAGTTCTTC	CASSIFAEGEQFF
TRBJ2-1	few	TRBD2	TRBV29-1	TGCAGCCCCCGACTAGCGGGAGGGCGAGAGCAGTTCTTC	CSPRLAGGREQFF
TRBJ2-1	-	TRBD1	TRBV7-2	TGTGCCAGCAGCGTAGGGGGCTCCAATGAGCAGTTCTTC	CASSVGGSNEQFF
TRBJ2-4	-	TRBD1	TRBV19	TGTGCCAGTAGTATAGACGACAGGGGTGACATTCAGTACTTC	CASSIDDRGDIQYF
TRBJ2-3	few	-	TRBV7-2	TGTGCCAGCAGCTTATCTCGGGGAGATACGCAGTATTTT	CASSLSRGDTQYF
TRBJ2-1	few	TRBD1	TRBV28	TGTGCCAGCAGTTCATCCGGGACAGGGATCGGCAATGAGCAGTTCTTC	CASSSSGTGIGNEQFF
TRBJ2-5	few	TRBD1	TRBV29-1	TGCAGCGTTGGCCAGGGGGAAGAGACCCAGTACTTC	CSVGQGEETQYF
TRBJ1-2	once	TRBD1	TRBV12-5	TGTGCTAGTGGTTCCGACAGGGTGGATGGCTACACCTTC	CASGSDRVDGYTF
TRBJ2-5	-	-	TRBV27	TGTGCCAGCAAGGCGGCCGGGAGAACCCAAGAGACCCAGTACTTC	CASKAAGRTQETQYF
TRBJ1-2	few	TRBD1	TRBV5-1	TGCGCCAGCAGCTTGGACCAGGGGGAAGACTATGGCTACACCTTC	CASSLDQGEDYGYTF
TRBJ2-7	-	-	TRBV7-8	TGTGCCAGCAGCTTAAGGCCGGGGAGCTACGAGCAGTACTTC	CASSLRPGSYEQYF
TRBJ2-3	few	-	TRBV15	TGTGCCACCAGCAGAGTCGACACCCGCACAGATACGCAGTATTTT	CATSRVDTRTDTQYF
TRBJ2-1	few	TRBD2	TRBV11-3	TGTGCCAGCAGCAGGGGACTAGCGGGAGGTTGGAATGAGCAGTTCTTC	CASSRGLAGGWNEQFF
TRBJ1-1	-	-	TRBV5-1	TGCGCCAGCAGCGTGGGGAGGAACACTGAAGCTTTCTTT	CASSVGRNTEAFF
TRBJ2-3	few	-	TRBV5-1	TGCGCCAGCAGCTTGGAGCGGATCACAGATACGCAGTATTTT	CASSLERITDTQYF
TRBJ2-1	-	TRBD1	TRBV10-3	TGTGCCATCAGTGTTGAACCCCCGGGACAGGGATGGGATGAGCAGTTCTTC	CAISVEPPGQGWDEQFF
TRBJ2-1	few	-	TRBV7-3	TGTGCCAGCACCCTGCCGAACGACTGGAGGTGGGATGAGCAGTTCTTC	CASTLPNDWRWDEQFF
TRBJ2-7	few	TRBD2	TRBV30	TGTGCCTGGAGTGTAAGCGGGAGTTCCTACGAGCAGTACTTC	CAWSVSGSSYEQYF
TRBJ1-1	-	TRBD1	TRBV5-1	TGCGCCAGCAGCCCGGGGACAGGGGGCGGGCGCACTGAAGCTTTCTTT	CASSPGTGGGRTEAFF
TRBJ2-3	few	TRBD2	TRBV29-1	TGCAGCGTCATATTAGCGGGAGGTTCAGATACGCAGTATTTT	CSVILAGGSDTQYF
TRBJ1-2	-	TRBD1	TRBV18	TGTGCCAGCTCACCCGGGACAGAGCATGGCTACACCTTC	CASSPGTEHGYTF
TRBJ2-1	few	-	TRBV9	TGTGCCAGCAGTGCAATCGGGTCCCGGCAGTTCTTC	CASSAIGSRQFF
TRBJ2-1	-	-	TRBV28	TGTGCCAGCAGTTCCACTAGAGGAACCTACAATGAGCAGTTCTTC	CASSSTRGTYNEQFF
TRBJ1-5	few	-	TRBV6-5	TGTGCCAGCAGTTACTCGAGAGGCATGGGTCAGCCCCAGCATTTT	CASSYSRGMGQPQHF
TRBJ2-6	few	-	TRBV7-9	TGTGCCAGCAGCTTACCGGGTGGGGCCAACGTCCTGACTTTC	CASSLPGGANVLTF
TRBJ2-3	-	TRBD2	TRBV5-1	TGCGCCAGCAGCTTAGGACTAGCGGGAGTATCAGATACGCAGTATTTT	CASSLGLAGVSDTQYF